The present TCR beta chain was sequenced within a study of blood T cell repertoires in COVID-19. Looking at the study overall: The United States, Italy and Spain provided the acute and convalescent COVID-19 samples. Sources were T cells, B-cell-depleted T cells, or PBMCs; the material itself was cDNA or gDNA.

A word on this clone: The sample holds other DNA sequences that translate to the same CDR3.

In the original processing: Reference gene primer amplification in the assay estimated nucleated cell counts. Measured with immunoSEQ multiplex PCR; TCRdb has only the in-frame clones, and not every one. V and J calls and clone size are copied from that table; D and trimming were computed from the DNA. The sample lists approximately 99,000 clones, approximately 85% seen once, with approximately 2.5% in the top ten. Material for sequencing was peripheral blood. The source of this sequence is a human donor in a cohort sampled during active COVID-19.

The DNA of the CDR3 is TGTGCCAGCAGCCCCAGCGGTAACTACGAGCAGTACTTC. Translating it yields CASSPSGNYEQYF. The rearrangement uses TRBV13 and TRBJ2-7; possible D gene TRBD2, 5 bases. This CDR3 region has 13 residues. The germline gives CDR1 PRHDT, CDR2 FYEKMQ (reference sequence). Between the trimmed V and J ends, which lost 5 bases and 3 bases, there was a span of 11 bases.